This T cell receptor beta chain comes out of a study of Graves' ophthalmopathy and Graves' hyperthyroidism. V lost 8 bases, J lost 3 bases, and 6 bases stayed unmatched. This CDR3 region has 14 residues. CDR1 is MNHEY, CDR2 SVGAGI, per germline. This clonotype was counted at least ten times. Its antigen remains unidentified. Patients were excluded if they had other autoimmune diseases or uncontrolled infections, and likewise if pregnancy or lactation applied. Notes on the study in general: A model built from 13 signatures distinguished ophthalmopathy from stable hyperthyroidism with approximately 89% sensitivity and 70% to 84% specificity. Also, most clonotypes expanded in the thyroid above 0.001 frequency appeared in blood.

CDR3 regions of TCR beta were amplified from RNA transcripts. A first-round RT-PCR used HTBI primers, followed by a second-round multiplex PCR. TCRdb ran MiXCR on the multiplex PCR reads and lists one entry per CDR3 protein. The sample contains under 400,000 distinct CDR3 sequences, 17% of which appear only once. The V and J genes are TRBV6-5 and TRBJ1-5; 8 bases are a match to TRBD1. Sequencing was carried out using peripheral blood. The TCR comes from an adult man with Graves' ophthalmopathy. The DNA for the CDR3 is TGTGCCAGCCTCGCAGGGGGCCCCAATCAGCCCCAGCATTTT. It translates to CASLAGGPNQPQHF.